This T cell receptor beta chain was sequenced during a study of OX40 agonist ivuxolimab in advanced cancers. Trimming took off 0 bases at V and 2 bases at J, with 20 bases between the two ends. The V gene's germline CDR1 is LGHNA and CDR2 YSLEER. The CDR3 contains 18 residues. Method: immunoSEQ multiplex PCR; TCRdb's copy keeps in-frame clones and lacks some. The sample has tens of thousands of clones, roughly nine tenths seen once; the top ten hold 3% to 4%. V is TRBV4-3 and J is TRBJ2-7, with D tentatively TRBD1 (6 bases). Source: CD4+ or CD8+ T cells sorted from blood, taken in a trial of the OX40 agonist ivuxolimab. This TCR was recovered from an adult with an advanced solid tumor such as melanoma, head and neck, liver or kidney cancer. The CDR3 spells CASSQDDPRGRVAYEQYF. The CDR3 DNA follows: TGCGCCAGCAGCCAAGATGACCCCAGGGGCAGGGTGGCCTACGAGCAGTACTTC.